This entry describes one T cell receptor beta chain. These data belong to a study of blood T cell repertoires in COVID-19. Study-wide context: Sites across the United States, Italy and Spain contributed samples from acute and convalescent COVID-19. Sample material is recorded as cDNA or gDNA derived from T cells, B-cell-depleted T cells, or PBMCs.

Per the original data handling: The assay estimated nucleated cells by amplifying reference gene primers. Here immunoSEQ multiplex PCR was the method, and the copy in TCRdb shows in-frame clones only, minus some. That table is the source of V, J and clone size, and D and trimming were worked out from the DNA. This table holds 30,000 to 40,000 clones, 88% found once. The germline CDR1 and CDR2 sequences are SGHRS and YFSETQ. The CDR3 runs 14 residues. With V trimmed by 4 bases and J by 4 bases, 6 bases remained unmatched. Sequencing was performed on peripheral blood. The TCR was taken from a human donor in a cohort sampled during active COVID-19. V is TRBV5-1 and J is TRBJ2-7; 9 nucleotides agree with TRBD2. The CDR3 loop reads CASSASSGNYEQYF. The CDR3 DNA follows: TGCGCCAGCAGCGCGTCTAGCGGGAATTACGAGCAGTACTTC.